These 23 T cell receptor beta chains were all obtained from the same sample, sequenced in a study of blood T cell repertoires in COVID-19. Data came from immunoSEQ multiplex PCR; TCRdb stores just in-frame clones and leaves some out. The table records 130,000 to 150,000 clones, approximately 86% of them present only once. Specimen: peripheral blood. These receptor sequences come from a woman aged 40 to 55 with active or convalescent COVID-19.

J is TRBJ1-3 and V is TRBV3-1 (or the pseudogene TRBV3-2); tentative D call: TRBD1 (5 bases). V was trimmed by 0 bases and J by 7 bases, leaving 16 bases between them. The germline V gene has CDR1 LGHDT and CDR2 YNNKEL (reference sequence). The CDR3 spans 16 residues. Here the CDR3 reads CASSQDSRRYRNTIYF. Here the CDR3 DNA reads TGTGCCAGCAGCCAAGACTCGCGTCGGTACAGGAACACCATATATTTT.

The V and J genes are TRBV6-6 and TRBJ1-1; 8 bases align to TRBD1. The ends lost 5 bases at V and 2 bases at J; junction bases unmatched: 7. CDR1 and CDR2 from the germline V gene are MNHNY and SVGAGI (reference sequence). This CDR3 is 15 amino acids long. CDR3 sequence: CASSRQGAANTEAFF. CDR3 DNA sequence: TGTGCCAGCAGTCGGCAGGGGGCAGCTAACACTGAAGCTTTCTTT.

The J gene is TRBJ1-2, the V gene TRBV19, with D tentatively TRBD1 (5 bases). The germline CDR1 and CDR2 sequences are LNHDA and SQIVND (reference sequence). V was shortened by 7 bases and J by 4 bases, with 10 bases between the two germline ends. This CDR3 has 12 amino acids. CDR3 region: CASTRQGYGYTF. The CDR3 DNA sequence: TGTGCCAGTACGCGGCAGGGCTATGGCTACACCTTC.

J is TRBJ2-2 and V is TRBV28; 7 bases match TRBD2. Per the germline V gene, CDR1 is MDHEN and CDR2 is SYDVKM. This CDR3 region has 16 residues. Germline trimming cut 4 bases from V and 6 bases from J; bases unmatched to any gene: 11. The CDR3 sequence: CASSSPREVRAGELFF. CDR3 in DNA: TGTGCCAGCAGTTCCCCCCGGGAGGTCAGGGCCGGGGAGCTGTTTTTT.

The chain uses TRBV6-5 and TRBJ2-6; D is possibly TRBD1 (5 bases). There are 14 residues in the CDR3. The V gene lost 9 bases and the J gene lost 3 bases, with 12 bases spanning the gap. Germline CDR1 is MNHEY and CDR2 is SVGAGI. The CDR3 DNA reads as TGTGCCAGTAGAAGGGGTAATGGGGCCAACGTCCTGACTTTC. It encodes CASRRGNGANVLTF.

The rearrangement uses TRBV5-4 and TRBJ1-5; 9 bases map to TRBD1. J lost 2 bases, V lost 8 bases, and 17 bases had no gene match. CDR1 is SGHNT and CDR2 is YYREEE in the germline V gene (reference sequence). The CDR3 consists of 18 residues. CDR3 nucleotide sequence: TGTGCCAGACAGGGCCCTTATCCTCGGACAGGGGGCAATCAGCCCCAGCATTTT. Its protein is CARQGPYPRTGGNQPQHF.

The chain employs TRBV21-1 and TRBJ1-3; the D segment call TRBD1 is taken from the table without a DNA check. TRBV21-1 corresponds to a pseudogene. This CDR3 has 15 amino acids. The CDR3 region is CARRDSASSGNTIYF. The CDR3 nucleotides are TGTGCCAGGAGGGACAGCGCATCCTCTGGAAACACCATATATTTT.

This chain joins TRBV18 and TRBJ2-7, with D possibly TRBD1 on 5 matching bases. Trimming stripped 4 bases from V and 1 base from J, with 17 bases between. This CDR3 comprises 16 residues. CDR1 is KGHSH and CDR2 is LQKENI in the germline V gene. CDR3 in amino acids: CASSLNLGQLSYEQYF. The CDR3 DNA reads TGTGCCAGCTCACTAAATTTGGGGCAGCTTTCCTACGAGCAGTACTTC.

The rearrangement joins TRBV2 to TRBJ2-1; D remains ambiguous. The V and J ends lost 8 bases and 6 bases respectively, with 8 bases between them. Germline V gives CDR1 SNHLY, CDR2 FYNNEI. The CDR3 runs to 11 residues. The CDR3 loop reads CASLSLNEQFF. The CDR3 DNA reads as TGTGCCAGCTTGTCCCTCAATGAGCAGTTCTTC.

The chain combines TRBV30 with TRBJ2-7; 12 bases align to TRBD1. The ends lost 3 bases at V and 4 bases at J; junction bases unmatched: 4. This CDR3 has 14 amino acids. Germline CDR1 is GTSNPN and CDR2 is SVGIG (reference sequence). DNA for the CDR3: TGTGCCTGGAGGGCGGGACAGGGGGCGTACGAGCAGTACTTC. It translates to CAWRAGQGAYEQYF.

This rearrangement joins TRBV28 to TRBJ2-3, with 7 bases fitting TRBD2. Trimming took 3 bases from V and 1 from J; bases not matched to a gene: 4. Germline lookup yields CDR1 MDHEN and CDR2 SYDVKM. The CDR3 is 15 residues long. The CDR3 DNA reads TGTGCCAGCAGTTTTATTGGGAGGGGCACAGATACGCAGTATTTT. It is translated as CASSFIGRGTDTQYF.

The chain has TRBV5-1 and TRBJ2-7; 8 bases are a match to TRBD1. After removal of 4 bases from V and 3 bases from J, the junction contained 12 bases not matched to a gene. This CDR3 spans 16 amino acids. Germline CDR1 SGHRS, CDR2 YFSETQ. CDR3 sequence (DNA): TGCGCCAGCAGCCCCGGACAGGGCCAACCTTACTACGAGCAGTACTTC. It encodes CASSPGQGQPYYEQYF.

V gene TRBV6-6 combines with J gene TRBJ1-2; weak D call: TRBD1 (5 bases). V lost 2 bases and J 3 bases, leaving 7 bases between the germline ends. This CDR3 comprises 13 residues. Germline lookup yields CDR1 MNHNY and CDR2 SVGAGI (reference sequence). Written as DNA, the CDR3 is TGTGCCAGCAGTTACGGGGGGGACTATGGCTACACCTTC. Amino acid sequence: CASSYGGDYGYTF.

The rearrangement uses TRBV5-4 and TRBJ2-3; 12 nucleotides align to TRBD2. V trimming: 3 bases; J trimming: 4 bases; junction bases outside the gene matches: 6. The germline V gene has CDR1 SGHNT and CDR2 YYREEE (reference sequence). The CDR3 runs to 16 residues. The CDR3 coding sequence is TGTGCCAGCAGCTATCTAGCGGGGGGGCCGGCAGATACGCAGTATTTT. It yields the protein CASSYLAGGPADTQYF.

CDR3 region: CASSSSQLPQTQYF. As DNA, the CDR3 is TGTGCCAGTAGTAGTTCCCAACTACCGCAGACCCAGTACTTC. The V call is TRBV19, the J call TRBJ2-5; D is uncertain. V lost 4 bases and J lost 6, with 15 bases in between. CDR3 size: 14 residues. Per germline, CDR1 LNHDA and CDR2 SQIVND (reference sequence).

This clone was detected once. Here the CDR3 DNA reads TGTGCCAGCAGCCCCCGGTCTGGCTACACCTTC. Amino acid sequence: CASSPRSGYTF. This chain uses TRBV7-9 with TRBJ1-2; D is unresolved. The CDR3 contains 11 residues. Trimming shortened V by 5 bases and J by 7 bases, and 8 bases separated the two germline ends. Per the germline V gene, CDR1 is SEHNR and CDR2 is FQNEAQ (reference sequence).

This clone was counted only a few times. V usage is TRBV5-1 and J usage is TRBJ2-7; 12 positions agree with TRBD2. The CDR3 loop spans 16 amino acids. The trim removed 1 base at V and 0 bases at J, leaving 2 bases unmatched. Germline CDR1 is SGHRS and CDR2 is YFSETQ. CDR3 nucleotides: TGCGCCAGCAGCTTGCTAGCGGGAGGGCCCTCCTACGAGCAGTACTTC. This codes for CASSLLAGGPSYEQYF.

J is TRBJ2-3 and V is TRBV10-3; TRBD2 agrees at 8 bases. V was pared by 6 bases and J by 4 bases, with 12 bases of the junction left unmatched. The CDR3 has 16 residues. Germline CDR1 is ENHRY and CDR2 is SYGVKD. As DNA, the CDR3 is TGTGCCATCAGAGCTAGCGGGCTCTGGGAGTCAGATACGCAGTATTTT. Residues: CAIRASGLWESDTQYF.

The V gene is TRBV2, the J gene TRBJ1-6; D possibly corresponds to TRBD1 (5 bases). V lost 2 bases and J lost 7, with 15 bases in between. Germline V gene sequence: CDR1 SNHLY, CDR2 FYNNEI. The CDR3 loop spans 16 amino acids. CDR3 sequence reads: CASSEIPGTANSPLHF. The DNA of the CDR3 is TGTGCCAGCAGTGAAATCCCGGGGACTGCCAATTCACCCCTCCACTTT.

V gene TRBV7-2 combines with J gene TRBJ1-1; no definite D call. The CDR3 covers 13 residues. Germline CDR1 is SGHTA and CDR2 is FQGNSA. V was trimmed by 3 bases and J by 0 bases, leaving 5 bases between them. CDR3 nucleotide sequence: TGTGCCAGCAGCTTTAGCGTGAACACTGAAGCTTTCTTT. Its translation is CASSFSVNTEAFF. Variable domain in full (rest from reference TRBV7-2 and TRBJ1-1): GAGVSQSPSNKVTEKGKDVELRCDPISGHTALYWYRQSLGQGLEFLIYFQGNSAPDKSGLPSDRFSAERTGGSVSTLTIQRTQQEDSAVYLCASSFSVNTEAFFGQGTRLTVV.

This chain uses TRBV7-2 with TRBJ1-1, with D possibly being TRBD1 (5 bases). The CDR3 is 17 amino acids. Germline V gene sequence: CDR1 SGHTA, CDR2 FQGNSA. V lost 1 base and J 2 bases, leaving 17 bases between the germline ends. The CDR3 sequence: CASSLGPRTRSNTEAFF. The CDR3 DNA is TGTGCCAGCAGCTTAGGGCCAAGGACAAGGTCCAACACTGAAGCTTTCTTT.

This chain connects TRBV15 to TRBJ2-7; the match to TRBD2 covers 11 bases. The CDR3 runs 19 residues. V lost 0 bases and J lost 1; bases outside the gene matches: 11. Germline-derived CDR1 and CDR2 are LNHNV and YYDKDF (reference sequence). CDR3 in amino acids: CATSRDRRTSGGLSYEQYF. Here the CDR3 DNA reads TGTGCCACCAGCAGAGATAGAAGAACTAGCGGGGGCCTTTCCTACGAGCAGTACTTC. The complete variable domain, with remaining parts taken from reference TRBV15 and TRBJ2-7, reads DAMVIQNPRYQVTQFGKPVTLSCSQTLNHNVMYWYQQKSSQAPKLLFHYYDKDFNNEADTPDNFQSRRPNTSFCFLDIRSPGLGDTAMYLCATSRDRRTSGGLSYEQYFGPGTRLTVT.

The chain couples TRBV18 to TRBJ1-1, with D possibly TRBD1 on 6 matching bases. CDR3 length: 14 amino acids. V lost 4 bases and J lost 4, with 13 bases in between. Germline-derived CDR1 and CDR2 are KGHSH and LQKENI. The CDR3 loop is CASSRNGQPTEAFF. The CDR3 DNA reads as TGTGCCAGCTCACGAAATGGACAGCCCACTGAAGCTTTCTTT. The variable domain in full, completed from reference TRBV18 and TRBJ1-1, reads NAGVMQNPRHLVRRRGQEARLRCSPMKGHSHVYWYRQLPEEGLKFMVYLQKENIIDESGMPKERFSAEFPKEGPSILRIQQVVRGDSAAYFCASSRNGQPTEAFFGQGTRLTVV.